This T cell receptor beta chain was captured in a study of CD8+CD57+ T cells in acquired aplastic anemia listed by TCRdb under 2018. At the level of the whole study: Extracted DNA from sorted CD4+ and CD8+ cells averaged around 2.9 ug, ranging from roughly 0.19 to 27.4 ug. For healthy donor samples, the average read count was about 10.8 million for CD4+ cells and around 12 million for CD8+ cells.

In the study, sorted CD4+ and CD8+ blood T cells from patients with severe aplastic anemia and from healthy subjects underwent deep sequencing of TCR repertoires. Ficoll-Paque density gradient centrifugation was used to isolate peripheral blood mononuclear cells. CD4+ and CD8+ T cells were sorted by FACS or magnetic beads before DNA extraction. This clonotype turned up a few times. Its antigen remains undetermined. Base quality data are lacking; no much larger clone is found one base away. The CDR3 runs 15 amino acids, cysteine and phenylalanine included. The read is trimmed to its CDR3 DNA, 45 bases read in frame from base 1. Trimming takes 2 bases from V and 0 bases from J, and the germline ends sit 11 bases apart. The germline V gene yields SGHVS for CDR1 and FNYEAQ for CDR2. TCR beta VDJ combination and CDR3 sequence profiling used genomic DNA as the template. An Illumina HiSeq 2000 was used for TCR repertoire sequencing. On the study's bioinformatics: Repertoire assessment relied on Simpson's diversity index, CDR3 size and DJ length profiles, and TRBV/TRBJ rearrangement plots. Whichever DNA sequence was most abundant in the deep sequencing data was defined as the immunodominant clone. CDR3 amino acid sequences were screened for sharing across subjects and compared with published repertoires and the VDJdb database. TCRdb ran its own pipeline on the public reads, namely fastp trimming at Q25 and MiXCR clone calling, and kept in-frame beta chains. A single entry per CDR3 protein holds the most common genes and DNA from its merged rows. The V and J calls here are based on TCRdb, not the publication. A total of 100,000 to 150,000 distinct CDR3 sequences appear in this sample, around 48% of them only once. 2% to 3% of the sample is held by the ten biggest clonotypes.

General findings and caveats noted by the study authors: Although twenty-nine CD8+ CDR3 sequences were shared by patients and controls, these sequences appeared highly expressed in patients and within the immunodominant clones of patients. Patients and healthy controls showed no significant difference in CD8+ Simpson's diversity (P=0.060).

In this chain, TRBV7-6 is recombined with TRBJ2-7, with the D gene not confidently named. Specimen: sorted CD4+, CD8+, or CD8+CD57+ T cells (not recorded which) from PBMCs. The sequence was collected from a human donor in good health, serving as a control. CDR3 sequence: CASSLTPGSSYEQYF. The bases read TGTGCCAGCAGCTTAACCCCTGGAAGCTCCTACGAGCAGTACTTC.